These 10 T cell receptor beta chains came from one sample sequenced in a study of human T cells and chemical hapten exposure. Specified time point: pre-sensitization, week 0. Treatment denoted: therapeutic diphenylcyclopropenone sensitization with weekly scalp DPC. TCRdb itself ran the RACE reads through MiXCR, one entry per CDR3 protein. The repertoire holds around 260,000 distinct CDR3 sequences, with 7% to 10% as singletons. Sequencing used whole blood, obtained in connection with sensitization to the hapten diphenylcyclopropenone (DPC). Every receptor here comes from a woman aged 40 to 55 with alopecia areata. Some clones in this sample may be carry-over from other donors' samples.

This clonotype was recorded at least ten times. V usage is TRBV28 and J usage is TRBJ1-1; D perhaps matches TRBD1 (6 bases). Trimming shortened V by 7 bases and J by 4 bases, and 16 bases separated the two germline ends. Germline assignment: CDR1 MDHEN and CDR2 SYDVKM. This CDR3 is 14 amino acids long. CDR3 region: CASISGAQGTEAFF. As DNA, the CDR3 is TGTGCCAGCATTTCGGGGGCGCAAGGCACTGAAGCTTTCTTT.

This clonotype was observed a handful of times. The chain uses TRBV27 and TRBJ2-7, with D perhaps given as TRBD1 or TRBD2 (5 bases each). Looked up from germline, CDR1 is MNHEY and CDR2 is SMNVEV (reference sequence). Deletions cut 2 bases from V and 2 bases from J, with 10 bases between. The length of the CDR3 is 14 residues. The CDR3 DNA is TGTGCCAGCAGTTTAATCGGGGCCCCCTACGAGCAGTACTTC. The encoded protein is CASSLIGAPYEQYF.

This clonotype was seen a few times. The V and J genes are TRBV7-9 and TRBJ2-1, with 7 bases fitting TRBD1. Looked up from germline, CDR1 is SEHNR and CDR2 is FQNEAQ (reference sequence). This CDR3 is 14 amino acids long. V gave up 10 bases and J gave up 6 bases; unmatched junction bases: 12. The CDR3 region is CATTPTGLRNEQFF. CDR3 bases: TGTGCCACGACACCGACAGGGCTTCGCAATGAGCAGTTCTTC.

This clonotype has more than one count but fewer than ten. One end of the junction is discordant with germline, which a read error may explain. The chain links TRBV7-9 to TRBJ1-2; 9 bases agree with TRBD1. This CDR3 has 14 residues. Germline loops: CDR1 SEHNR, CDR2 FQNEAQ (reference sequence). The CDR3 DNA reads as TGTGCCAGCAGCTTAGGGTCCACAGGGGGCTCCCTCGCCTTC. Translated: CASSLGSTGGSLAF.

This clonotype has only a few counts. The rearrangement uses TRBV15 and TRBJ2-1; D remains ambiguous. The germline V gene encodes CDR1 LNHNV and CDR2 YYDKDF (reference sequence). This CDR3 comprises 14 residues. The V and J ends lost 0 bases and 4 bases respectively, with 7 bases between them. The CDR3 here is CATSREGRYNEQFF. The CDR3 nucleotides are TGTGCCACCAGCAGAGAAGGCCGGTACAATGAGCAGTTCTTC.

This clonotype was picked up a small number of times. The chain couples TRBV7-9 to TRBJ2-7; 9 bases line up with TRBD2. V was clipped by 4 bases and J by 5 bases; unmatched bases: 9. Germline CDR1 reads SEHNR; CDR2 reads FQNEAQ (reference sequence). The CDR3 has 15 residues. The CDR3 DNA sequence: TGTGCCAGCAGCTCGGGTAGCGGGAGTACACACGAGCAGTACTTC. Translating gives CASSSGSGSTHEQYF.

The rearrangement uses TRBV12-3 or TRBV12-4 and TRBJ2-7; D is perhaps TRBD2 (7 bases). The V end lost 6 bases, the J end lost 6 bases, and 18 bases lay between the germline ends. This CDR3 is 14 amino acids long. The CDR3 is CASSSGQGRAEQYF. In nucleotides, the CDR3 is TGTGCCAGCAGCTCGGGGCAGGGGAGGGCCGAGCAGTACTTC.

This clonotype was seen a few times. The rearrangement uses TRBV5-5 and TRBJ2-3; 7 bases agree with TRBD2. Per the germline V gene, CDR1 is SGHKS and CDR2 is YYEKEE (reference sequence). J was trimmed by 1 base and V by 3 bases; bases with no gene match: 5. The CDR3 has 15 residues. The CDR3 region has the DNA TGTGCCAGCAGCTCCGGACTAGGGGGCACAGATACGCAGTATTTT. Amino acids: CASSSGLGGTDTQYF.

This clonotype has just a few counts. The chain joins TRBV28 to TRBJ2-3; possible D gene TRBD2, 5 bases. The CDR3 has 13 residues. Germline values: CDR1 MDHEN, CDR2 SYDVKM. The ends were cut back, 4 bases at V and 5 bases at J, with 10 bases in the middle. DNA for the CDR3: TGTGCCAGCAGTTCTGATGGAGGAGATACGCAGTATTTT. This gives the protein CASSSDGGDTQYF.

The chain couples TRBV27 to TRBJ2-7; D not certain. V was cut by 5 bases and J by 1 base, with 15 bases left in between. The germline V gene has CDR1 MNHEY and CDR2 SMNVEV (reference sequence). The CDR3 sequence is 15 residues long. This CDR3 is CASSPSVAGSYEQYF. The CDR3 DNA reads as TGTGCCAGCAGTCCCTCGGTGGCTGGGTCCTACGAGCAGTACTTC.